The 10 T cell receptor beta chains presented below share a single source sample, sequenced in a study of read filtering for tumor transcriptome and immune sequencing. From roughly 390 ng of RNA, a library with molecular barcoded alpha/delta and beta/gamma adaptors was made. TCRdb reprocessed the reads with MiXCR, giving one entry per CDR3 protein. This table holds 45,000 to 55,000 distinct CDR3 sequences, roughly a fifth found once. Source material: a population of CD138-negative cells sorted from bone marrow. These receptors originate from a donor aged 40 or over with multiple myeloma.

Worth noting for this clonotype: A much larger clone differs by one base, so this may be a read error. The chain has TRBV11-2 and TRBJ2-5; perhaps TRBD1 as D (5 bases). The CDR3 length is 13 residues. V shed 2 bases and J shed 5 bases, with 9 bases lying between them. Germline values: CDR1 SGHAT, CDR2 FQNNGV. In DNA, the CDR3 is TGTGCCAGCAGCTTATCACCAGGGGAGACCCAGTACTTC. Its protein is CASSLSPGETQYF.

This clonotype has at least ten counts. This chain joins TRBV6-2 or TRBV6-3 and TRBJ2-6; the D is unclear. Germline CDR1 and CDR2: MNHEY and SVGEGT. Trimming shortened V by 10 bases and J by 0 bases, and 10 bases separated the two germline ends. This CDR3 has 14 residues. CDR3 in DNA: TGTGCCACCTCCCTCAGCTCTGGGGCCAACGTCCTGACTTTC. It yields the protein CATSLSSGANVLTF.

This clonotype was picked up many times. This chain connects TRBV3-1 to TRBJ2-7, with 10 positions matching TRBD2. Germline trimming cut 4 bases from V and 2 bases from J; bases unmatched to any gene: 5. The CDR3 runs to 15 residues. Germline V gene data show CDR1 as LGHDT and CDR2 as YNNKEL (reference sequence). In nucleotides, the CDR3 is TGTGCCAGCAGCCCTACTAGCGGGACTACCTACGAGCAGTACTTC. Residues: CASSPTSGTTYEQYF.

This clonotype was recorded at least ten times. The CDR3 protein is CASSQESIDGYTF. CDR3 bases: TGTGCCAGCAGTCAGGAGAGTATCGATGGCTACACCTTC. The genes are TRBV6-6 and TRBJ1-2; the D is unclear. The germline V gene has CDR1 MNHNY and CDR2 SVGAGI (reference sequence). The CDR3 runs to 13 residues. V dropped 5 bases and J dropped 6 bases, with 13 bases sitting between them.

This clonotype ranks as medium-sized. The rearrangement joins TRBV21-1 to TRBJ2-1; the DNA was not used to check the table's D call, TRBD2. TRBV21-1 constitutes a pseudogene. The CDR3 is 14 amino acids. The CDR3 here is CASSKGDSLGEQFF. The CDR3 coding sequence is TGTGCCAGCAGCAAAGGAGATAGTCTAGGTGAGCAGTTCTTC.

This clonotype has at least ten counts. The chain carries TRBV5-1 and TRBJ2-7, with no clear D. With 0 bases removed from V and 7 bases from J, the gap between germline ends came to 11 bases. The CDR3 length is 13 residues. Germline lookup yields CDR1 SGHRS and CDR2 YFSETQ. CDR3 loop: CASSLERLGEQYF. The CDR3 nucleotides read TGCGCCAGCAGCTTGGAACGGCTGGGGGAGCAGTACTTC.

This clonotype was detected many times. V is TRBV29-1 and J is TRBJ1-1; D is uncertain. The germline V gene encodes CDR1 SQVTM and CDR2 ANQGSEA. Between the trimmed V and J ends, which lost 7 bases and 7 bases, there was a span of 13 bases. The CDR3 contains 11 residues. In nucleotides, the CDR3 is TGCAGCGACACAGTGGCGCTTGAAGCTTTCTTT. As protein: CSDTVALEAFF.

This clonotype has at least ten counts. The V call is TRBV29-1, the J call TRBJ2-6; the D is unclear. CDR3 length equals 13 residues. CDR1 and CDR2 from the germline V gene are SQVTM and ANQGSEA. Trimming stripped 7 bases from V and 0 bases from J, with 7 bases between. CDR3 in amino acids: CSASSSGANVLTF. Here the CDR3 DNA reads TGCAGCGCTTCTAGCTCTGGGGCCAACGTCCTGACTTTC.

The chain has TRBV11-2 and TRBJ2-4; D ambiguous. V was cut by 0 bases and J by 0 bases, with 6 bases left in between. Germline V gene lookup returns CDR1 SGHAT and CDR2 FQNNGV. The CDR3 consists of 15 residues. Here the CDR3 reads CASSLEPLAKNIQYF. The CDR3 nucleotides read TGTGCCAGCAGCTTAGAGCCACTAGCCAAAAACATTCAGTACTTC. The variable domain in full, with the rest retrieved from reference TRBV11-2 and TRBJ2-4, is EAGVAQSPRYKIIEKRQSVAFWCNPISGHATLYWYQQILGQGPKLLIQFQNNGVVDDSQLPKDRFSAERLKGVDSTLKIQPAKLEDSAVYLCASSLEPLAKNIQYFGAGTRLSVL.

The sample holds many counts of this clonotype. The chain links TRBV7-2 to TRBJ2-7; 10 bases are shared with TRBD1. Germline loops: CDR1 SGHTA, CDR2 FQGNSA. The CDR3 sequence is 15 residues long. After removal of 4 bases from V and 6 bases from J, the junction contained 9 bases not matched to a gene. CDR3 nucleotide sequence: TGTGCCAGCAGCTCAGAGGGGACAGGGGTTAGCGAGCAGTACTTC. It translates to CASSSEGTGVSEQYF. Full variable domain (missing parts from reference TRBV7-2 and TRBJ2-7): GAGVSQSPSNKVTEKGKDVELRCDPISGHTALYWYRQSLGQGLEFLIYFQGNSAPDKSGLPSDRFSAERTGGSVSTLTIQRTQQEDSAVYLCASSSEGTGVSEQYFGPGTRLTVT.